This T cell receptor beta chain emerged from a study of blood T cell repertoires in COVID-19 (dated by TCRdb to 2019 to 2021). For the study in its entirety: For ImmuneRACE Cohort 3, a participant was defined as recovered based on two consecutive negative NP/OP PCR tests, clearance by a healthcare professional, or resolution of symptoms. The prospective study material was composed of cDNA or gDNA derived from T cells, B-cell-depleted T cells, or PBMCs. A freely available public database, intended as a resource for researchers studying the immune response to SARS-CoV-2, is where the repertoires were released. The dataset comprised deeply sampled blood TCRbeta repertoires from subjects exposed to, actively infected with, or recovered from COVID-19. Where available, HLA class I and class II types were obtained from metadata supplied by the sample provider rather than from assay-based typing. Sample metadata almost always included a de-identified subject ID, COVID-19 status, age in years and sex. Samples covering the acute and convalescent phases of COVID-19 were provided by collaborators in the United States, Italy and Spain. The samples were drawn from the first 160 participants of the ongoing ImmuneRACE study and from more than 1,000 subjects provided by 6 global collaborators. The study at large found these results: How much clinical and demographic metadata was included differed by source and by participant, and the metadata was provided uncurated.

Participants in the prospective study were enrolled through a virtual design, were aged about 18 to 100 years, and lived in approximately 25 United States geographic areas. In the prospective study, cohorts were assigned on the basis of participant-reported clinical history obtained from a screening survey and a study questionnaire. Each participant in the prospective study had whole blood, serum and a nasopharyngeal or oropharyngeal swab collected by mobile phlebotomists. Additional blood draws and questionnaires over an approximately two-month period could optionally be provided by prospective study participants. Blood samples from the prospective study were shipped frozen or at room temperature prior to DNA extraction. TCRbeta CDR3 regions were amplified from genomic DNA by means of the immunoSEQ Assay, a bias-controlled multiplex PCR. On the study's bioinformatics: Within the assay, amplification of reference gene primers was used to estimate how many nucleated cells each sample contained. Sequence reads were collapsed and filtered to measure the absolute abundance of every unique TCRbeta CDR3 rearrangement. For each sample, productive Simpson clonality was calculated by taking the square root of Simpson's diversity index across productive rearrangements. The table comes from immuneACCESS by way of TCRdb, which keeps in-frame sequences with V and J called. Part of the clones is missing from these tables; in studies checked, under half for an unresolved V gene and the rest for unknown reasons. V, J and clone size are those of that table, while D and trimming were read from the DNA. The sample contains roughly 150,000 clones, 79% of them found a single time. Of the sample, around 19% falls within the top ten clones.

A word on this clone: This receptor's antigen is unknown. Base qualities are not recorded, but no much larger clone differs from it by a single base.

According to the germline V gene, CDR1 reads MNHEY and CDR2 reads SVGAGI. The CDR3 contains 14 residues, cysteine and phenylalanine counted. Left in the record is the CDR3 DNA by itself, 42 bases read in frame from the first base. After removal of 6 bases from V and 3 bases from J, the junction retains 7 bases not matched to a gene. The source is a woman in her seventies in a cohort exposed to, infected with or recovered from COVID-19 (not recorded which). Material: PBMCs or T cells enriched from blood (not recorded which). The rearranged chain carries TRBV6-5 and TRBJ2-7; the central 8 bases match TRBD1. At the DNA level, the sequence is TGTGCCAGCAGGACCGGGACAGGTAACTACGAGCAGTACTTC. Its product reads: CASRTGTGNYEQYF.